Presented here are 21 T cell receptor beta chains from one specimen sequenced in a study of cytomegalovirus exposure and HLA in healthy donors. PCR employed 60 Vbeta and 13 Jbeta primers. Data came from immunoSEQ multiplex PCR; TCRdb stores just in-frame clones and leaves some out. The profile shows 100,000 or so clones, around 77% of them singletons. The sample comprised PBMCs. The receptors originated from a male donor in good health and CMV-seropositive.

This chain links TRBV7-2 with TRBJ2-2; D might be TRBD2 (5 bases). V shed 9 bases and J shed 2 bases, with 13 bases lying between them. Per the germline V gene, CDR1 is SGHTA and CDR2 is FQGNSA. The CDR3 is 14 amino acids. CDR3 loop: CASSSDPNTGELFF. The CDR3 coding sequence is TGTGCCAGTAGTAGCGATCCTAACACCGGGGAGCTGTTTTTT.

J is TRBJ2-1 and V is TRBV7-2; 8 positions match TRBD2. The trim removed 2 bases at V and 8 bases at J, leaving 11 bases unmatched. The CDR3 is 16 residues long. In germline, CDR1 is SGHTA, CDR2 FQGNSA. The CDR3 region has the DNA TGTGCCAGCAGCTTAAGATCTGGCGGGAGGAGGGATGAGCAGTTCTTC. Translated: CASSLRSGGRRDEQFF. The full variable domain, in which reference TRBV7-2 and TRBJ2-1 provide the parts outside the CDR3, is GAGVSQSPSNKVTEKGKDVELRCDPISGHTALYWYRQSLGQGLEFLIYFQGNSAPDKSGLPSDRFSAERTGGSVSTLTIQRTQQEDSAVYLCASSLRSGGRRDEQFFGPGTRLTVL.

The table lists this clone with a few counts. This chain uses TRBV19 with TRBJ2-7; 7 nucleotides match TRBD1. Germline loops: CDR1 LNHDA, CDR2 SQIVND (reference sequence). CDR3 length: 15 amino acids. V dropped 5 bases and J dropped 1; count of bases not matched to a gene: 8. CDR3 DNA: TGTGCCAGTAGTGTCCGGGCACAGGGGTCCTACGAGCAGTACTTC. Amino acid sequence: CASSVRAQGSYEQYF. The full variable domain, completed using reference TRBV19 and TRBJ2-7, is DGGITQSPKYLFRKEGQNVTLSCEQNLNHDAMYWYRQDPGQGLRLIYYSQIVNDFQKGDIAEGYSVSREKKESFPLTVTSAQKNPTAFYLCASSVRAQGSYEQYFGPGTRLTVT.

V and J are TRBV28 and TRBJ2-7; the match to TRBD2 covers 9 bases. This CDR3 spans 17 amino acids. V lost 1 base to trimming and J lost 3 bases; unmatched junction nucleotides: 10. The germline CDR1 and CDR2 sequences are MDHEN and SYDVKM. Here the CDR3 DNA reads TGTGCCAGCAGTTTATTAGTTGTAGCGGGAGTGGACTACGAGCAGTACTTC. Protein: CASSLLVVAGVDYEQYF.

This clone was recorded a few times. At one end, the junction sequence differs from germline, possibly due to a read error. The V call is TRBV5-4, the J call TRBJ2-7; TRBD1 matches at 7 bases. The germline V gene encodes CDR1 SGHNT and CDR2 YYREEE (reference sequence). This CDR3 is built from 15 residues. This chain's CDR3 is CASSHIGNRGHEQYF. CDR3 nucleotides: TGCGCCAGCAGCCACATCGGGAACAGGGGCCACGAGCAGTACTTC.

This clone has just a few counts. The genes are TRBV19 and TRBJ2-1; 14 bases are shared with TRBD2. Trimming took 6 bases from V and 6 from J; bases not matched to a gene: 4. This CDR3 spans 15 amino acids. Germline CDR1 and CDR2: LNHDA and SQIVND (reference sequence). CDR3 amino acids: CASSEGTSGSNEQFF. As DNA, the CDR3 is TGTGCCAGTAGCGAAGGGACTAGCGGGAGCAATGAGCAGTTCTTC.

Notes on this clone: Other DNA sequences in the sample encode the same CDR3. This chain uses TRBV5-1 with TRBJ1-1; 9 bases match TRBD1. Germline CDR1 reads SGHRS; CDR2 reads YFSETQ. Unmatched junction bases numbered 3, after V lost 3 bases and J lost 0 bases. This CDR3 is 15 amino acids long. The CDR3 spells CASSSGTGLNTEAFF. As DNA, the CDR3 is TGCGCCAGCAGCTCCGGGACAGGGTTGAACACTGAAGCTTTCTTT.

V and J are TRBV4-3 and TRBJ2-7, with 8 positions matching TRBD1. This CDR3 has 15 amino acids. The germline gives CDR1 LGHNA, CDR2 YSLEER. After removal of 0 bases from V and 5 bases from J, the junction contained 6 bases not matched to a gene. In nucleotides, the CDR3 is TGCGCCAGCAGCCAAGAGAAGACAGGGGCCCACGAGCAGTACTTC. Its translation: CASSQEKTGAHEQYF.

This sequence joins TRBV28 and TRBJ2-7; 9 bases align to TRBD1. The germline gives CDR1 MDHEN, CDR2 SYDVKM. This CDR3 comprises 14 residues. V shed 6 bases and J 2 bases; nucleotides not matched to a gene: 5. CDR3: CASRGTGGTYEQYF. DNA for the CDR3: TGTGCCAGCAGAGGCACAGGGGGCACCTACGAGCAGTACTTC. The full variable domain, in which reference TRBV28 and TRBJ2-7 provide the parts outside the CDR3, is DVKVTQSSRYLVKRTGEKVFLECVQDMDHENMFWYRQDPGLGLRLIYFSYDVKMKEKGDIPEGYSVSREKKERFSLILESASTNQTSMYLCASRGTGGTYEQYFGPGTRLTVT.

A few counts support this clone. This chain joins TRBV27 and TRBJ2-1; the match to TRBD2 covers 8 bases. This CDR3 has 14 residues. Germline V gene lookup returns CDR1 MNHEY and CDR2 SMNVEV (reference sequence). Trimming cost V 6 bases and J 7 bases; bases outside gene matches: 8. CDR3 nucleotides: TGTGCCAGCAGCCCCGGGACTAGGGGGAATGAGCAGTTCTTC. As protein: CASSPGTRGNEQFF.

The rearrangement joins TRBV6-1 to TRBJ2-5, with TRBD2 matching 7 bases. The CDR3 has 15 residues. V shed 5 bases, J shed 1 base, and the junction held 7 bases outside the gene matches. Germline loops: CDR1 MNHNS, CDR2 SASEGT. CDR3 nucleotides: TGTGCCAGCAGTTTAGGTAGCGGGCCCCAAGAGACCCAGTACTTC. Translating it yields CASSLGSGPQETQYF.

The chain combines TRBV4-3 with TRBJ1-3, with a weak D call TRBD1 (6 bases). CDR1 LGHNA and CDR2 YSLEER come from the germline V gene. Trimming removed 0 bases at V and 2 bases at J, with 14 bases between. The CDR3 spans 17 residues. CDR3 amino acids: CASSQDLPGTTGNTIYF. The CDR3 DNA sequence: TGCGCCAGCAGCCAAGATCTTCCCGGGACAACTGGAAACACCATATATTTT.

This chain uses TRBV7-2 with TRBJ2-1; 10 nucleotides agree with TRBD2. V lost 0 bases and J lost 8; bases outside the gene matches: 10. CDR1 SGHTA and CDR2 FQGNSA come from the germline V gene. This CDR3 comprises 17 residues. The CDR3 sequence: CASSLAVGLAGVDEQFF. Written as DNA, the CDR3 is TGTGCCAGCAGCTTAGCGGTAGGTCTAGCGGGAGTGGATGAGCAGTTCTTC.

V gene TRBV6-1 combines with J gene TRBJ2-1; D remains ambiguous. V was clipped by 6 bases and J by 15 bases, with 15 bases between them. This CDR3 has 11 amino acids. Germline-derived CDR1 and CDR2 are MNHNS and SASEGT. This CDR3 is CASSQAPLRFF. The CDR3, as DNA: TGTGCCAGCAGCCAGGCTCCGCTTCGGTTCTTC.

About this clone: The germline gene is not matched at one end of the junction; a read error may be the cause. The chain uses TRBV29-1 and TRBJ2-6, with a weak D call TRBD1 (5 bases). From germline, CDR1 is SQVTM and CDR2 ANQGSEA. This CDR3 is built from 13 residues. The CDR3 spells CSVESTGANGLTF. Written as DNA, the CDR3 is TGCAGCGTTGAGTCCACTGGGGCCAACGGCCTGACTTTC.

The rearrangement joins TRBV9 to TRBJ2-1; 12 bases are shared with TRBD2. The V segment lost 4 bases and the J segment 5 bases; nucleotides outside the gene matches: 10. The CDR3 covers 17 residues. Per the germline V gene, CDR1 is SGDLS and CDR2 is YYNGEE. This CDR3 is CASSPYLAGGLNNEQFF. The CDR3 coding sequence is TGTGCCAGCAGCCCCTATCTAGCGGGAGGGCTTAACAATGAGCAGTTCTTC.

This chain links TRBV5-1 with TRBJ2-1; 8 bases align to TRBD2. The CDR3 is 15 amino acids. The V gene's germline CDR1 is SGHRS and CDR2 YFSETQ. V dropped 0 bases and J dropped 6; count of bases not matched to a gene: 5. In nucleotides, the CDR3 is TGCGCCAGCAGCTTGGTGGCGGGAGGCGCCAATGAGCAGTTCTTC. It encodes CASSLVAGGANEQFF. Based on the CDR3 plus reference TRBV5-1 and TRBJ2-1, the full variable domain is KAGVTQTPRYLIKTRGQQVTLSCSPISGHRSVSWYQQTPGQGLQFLFEYFSETQRNKGNFPGRFSGRQFSNSRSEMNVSTLELGDSALYLCASSLVAGGANEQFFGPGTRLTVL.

The chain uses TRBV29-1 and TRBJ1-1; D not resolved. Germline values: CDR1 SQVTM, CDR2 ANQGSEA. The CDR3 has 15 amino acids. Trimming left V 1 base short and J 4 bases short, with 16 bases between. CDR3 sequence (DNA): TGCAGCGTTGAAGGGACCGGGTTCGAGGGCACTGAAGCTTTCTTT. Amino acids: CSVEGTGFEGTEAFF.

The chain uses TRBV4-2 and TRBJ2-3; TRBD2 agrees at 9 bases. Germline CDR1 LGHNA, CDR2 YNFKEQ. The CDR3 has 17 residues. Trimming at V came to 1 base and at J to 4 bases, leaving 9 bases not matched to a gene. The CDR3 is CASSQGRGGRVPDTQYF. CDR3 coding DNA: TGTGCCAGCAGCCAAGGGCGTGGCGGGAGGGTCCCAGATACGCAGTATTTT.

The V gene is TRBV7-8, the J gene TRBJ1-5; D might be TRBD1 (6 bases). V gave up 5 bases and J gave up 7 bases, with 12 bases separating them. CDR1 is SGHVS, CDR2 FQNEAQ, per germline. CDR3 length equals 13 residues. CDR3 residues: CASSPKGGQPQHF. The CDR3 DNA sequence: TGTGCCAGCAGCCCTAAGGGGGGGCAGCCCCAGCATTTT.

The CDR3 DNA follows: TGTGCCACCAGCAGAGAGGCAGGGGCCGGTCAGCCCCAGCATTTT. Translated, it gives CATSREAGAGQPQHF. The V call is TRBV15, the J call TRBJ1-5, with a possible D match to TRBD1 (6 bases). Per the germline V gene, CDR1 is LNHNV and CDR2 is YYDKDF (reference sequence). Trimming removed 0 bases at V and 6 bases at J, with 12 bases between. This CDR3 region has 15 residues. The variable domain in full, completed from reference TRBV15 and TRBJ1-5, reads DAMVIQNPRYQVTQFGKPVTLSCSQTLNHNVMYWYQQKSSQAPKLLFHYYDKDFNNEADTPDNFQSRRPNTSFCFLDIRSPGLGDTAMYLCATSREAGAGQPQHFGDGTRLSIL.